This T cell receptor beta chain was obtained from a study of shared clonotypes between healthy human individuals. The CDR3 totals 15 residues. Trimming took off 5 bases at V and 2 bases at J, with 12 bases between the two ends. Germline V gives CDR1 MDHEN, CDR2 SYDVKM. Using immunoSEQ multiplex PCR, the repertoire was profiled, and TCRdb retains in-frame clones only, with some absent. Here the sample spans nearly 1 million clones, 70% to 85% being singletons. The receptor was isolated from a man younger than 30 in good health. Specimen: memory CD4+ T cells sorted from blood. Subset given: CD45RA-negative fraction. The chain has TRBV28 and TRBJ1-4; D remains ambiguous. The CDR3 DNA reads as TGTGCCAGCAGTGCCCCTGGGAAGACTAATGAAAAACTGTTTTTT. Protein: CASSAPGKTNEKLFF.